These 19 T cell receptor beta chains were all obtained from the same sample, sequenced in a study of blood T cell repertoires in COVID-19. This table comes from immunoSEQ multiplex PCR, and its TCRdb copy is limited to in-frame clones, with some not included. This table holds about 160,000 clones, around nine tenths found once. Sequencing was done on a sample of peripheral blood. The receptors shown here come from a woman between 65 and 79 years old with COVID-19, enrolled during active disease.

CDR3 amino acids: CASSLQGEAFF. In nucleotides, the CDR3 is TGTGCCAGCAGTTTACAGGGGGAAGCTTTCTTT. The rearrangement uses TRBV28 and TRBJ1-1; possible D gene TRBD1, 6 bases. V was clipped by 2 bases and J by 8 bases, with 6 bases between them. Germline CDR1 and CDR2: MDHEN and SYDVKM. CDR3 length equals 11 residues.

This chain connects TRBV27 to TRBJ1-1; tentatively, D is TRBD1 (5 bases). This CDR3 comprises 14 residues. V was cut by 9 bases and J by 5 bases, with 19 bases left in between. Germline values: CDR1 MNHEY, CDR2 SMNVEV (reference sequence). The DNA for the CDR3 is TGTGCCAGTAGAACCCCTAGGAGGGGTACTGAAGCTTTCTTT. Translating gives CASRTPRRGTEAFF.

J is TRBJ1-1 and V is TRBV7-2, with D unresolved. CDR3 size: 15 residues. The germline gives CDR1 SGHTA, CDR2 FQGNSA. The germline V and J ends were trimmed by 4 bases and 3 bases, with 15 bases remaining between them. This CDR3 reads CASSSRRNQDTEAFF. The CDR3 DNA is TGTGCCAGCAGCTCTCGAAGGAACCAGGACACTGAAGCTTTCTTT.

The chain employs TRBV29-1 and TRBJ1-2, with 9 bases identical to TRBD1. The CDR3 runs to 13 residues. Germline V gene lookup returns CDR1 SQVTM and CDR2 ANQGSEA. V was pared by 7 bases and J by 2 bases, with 5 bases of the junction left unmatched. The CDR3 DNA reads TGCAGCGCGGGGACAGGGTCCAACTATGGCTACACCTTC. It specifies CSAGTGSNYGYTF.

This clone occurred a few times. The gene calls are TRBV2 and TRBJ1-2, with D uncertain. The CDR3 totals 13 residues. The V gene's germline CDR1 is SNHLY and CDR2 FYNNEI. V lost 11 bases to trimming and J lost 14 bases, with 27 bases between them. CDR3 bases: TGTGCCCCCCGGTCAGACGGAGCTGGGTTTTGGACCTTC. It specifies CAPRSDGAGFWTF.

The chain has TRBV19 and TRBJ2-2, with a possible D match to TRBD2 (5 bases). V was pared by 3 bases and J by 6 bases, with 8 bases between. The germline V gene has CDR1 LNHDA and CDR2 SQIVND (reference sequence). The CDR3 loop spans 13 amino acids. The CDR3 protein is CASSIPGAGELFF. The CDR3 region has the DNA TGTGCCAGTAGTATTCCCGGGGCCGGGGAGCTGTTTTTT. The whole variable domain, filled in from reference TRBV19 and TRBJ2-2, reads DGGITQSPKYLFRKEGQNVTLSCEQNLNHDAMYWYRQDPGQGLRLIYYSQIVNDFQKGDIAEGYSVSREKKESFPLTVTSAQKNPTAFYLCASSIPGAGELFFGEGSRLTVL.

There are a few counts of this clone. The same CDR3 arises from other DNA sequences in this sample as well. The genes are TRBV14 and TRBJ2-2; weak D call: TRBD1 (5 bases). Trimming cost V 1 base and J 3 bases, with 9 bases left between them. The CDR3 spans 15 residues. Germline-derived CDR1 and CDR2 are SGHDN and FVKESK. CDR3 residues: CASSQGDRHTGELFF. The CDR3, as DNA: TGTGCCAGCAGCCAAGGAGACAGACACACCGGGGAGCTGTTTTTT.

This clone showed up just once. The chain combines TRBV30 with TRBJ1-5; unclear D gene. The germline V gene has CDR1 GTSNPN and CDR2 SVGIG (reference sequence). V dropped 0 bases and J dropped 0 bases, with 9 bases sitting between them. The length of the CDR3 is 15 residues. The CDR3 coding sequence is TGTGCCTGGAGTGTACCTGAGTATAGCAATCAGCCCCAGCATTTT. Its protein product is CAWSVPEYSNQPQHF.

The chain links TRBV11-3 to TRBJ1-2; D remains ambiguous. V dropped 1 base and J dropped 2 bases, with 8 bases sitting between them. CDR1 and CDR2 from the germline V gene are SGHNT and YENEEA. This CDR3 contains 14 residues. The chain's CDR3 is CASSLGRINYGYTF. The DNA of the CDR3 is TGTGCCAGCAGCTTAGGCAGAATAAACTATGGCTACACCTTC.

The V call is TRBV9, the J call TRBJ1-2; possible D gene TRBD1, 5 bases. Germline CDR1 reads SGDLS; CDR2 reads YYNGEE. Trimming removed 3 bases at V and 8 bases at J, with 20 bases between. The CDR3 contains 15 residues. CDR3 region: CASSETTYQGSGYTF. For the CDR3, the DNA is TGTGCCAGCAGCGAAACGACATATCAGGGATCGGGCTACACCTTC.

This rearrangement joins TRBV9 to TRBJ2-7, with 10 bases lining up with TRBD1. CDR3 length equals 19 residues. After removal of 2 bases from V and 0 bases from J, the junction contained 14 bases not matched to a gene. The V gene's germline CDR1 is SGDLS and CDR2 YYNGEE. This chain's CDR3 is CASSVAGTGVTSSSYEQYF. The CDR3 nucleotides are TGTGCCAGCAGCGTCGCCGGGACAGGGGTCACCTCAAGCTCCTACGAGCAGTACTTC.

The rearrangement uses TRBV6-5 and TRBJ2-7; 7 bases are shared with TRBD1. This CDR3 is 14 amino acids long. The V and J ends lost 5 bases and 2 bases, in that order; junction bases with no gene match: 6. The V gene's germline CDR1 is MNHEY and CDR2 SVGAGI. The CDR3 DNA reads TGTGCCAGCAGTATAGAGGGGGCCCCCTACGAGCAGTACTTC. This translates into CASSIEGAPYEQYF.

This sequence joins TRBV14 and TRBJ1-1; D remains ambiguous. The length of the CDR3 is 14 residues. CDR1 and CDR2 from the germline V gene are SGHDN and FVKESK. The ends were cut back, 2 bases at V and 1 base at J, with 8 bases in the middle. CDR3 sequence reads: CASSQRRRNTEAFF. The DNA for the CDR3 is TGTGCCAGCAGCCAAAGGAGGAGGAACACTGAAGCTTTCTTT.

The chain joins TRBV25-1 to TRBJ2-5, with 10 bases fitting TRBD2. J lost 4 bases, V lost 5 bases, and 13 bases had no gene match. Germline V CDR1 and CDR2: MGHDK, SYGVNS. The CDR3 totals 17 residues. The CDR3 sequence is CASSPLAGVLNRETQYF. The CDR3 DNA reads TGTGCCAGCAGTCCGCTAGCGGGGGTGCTGAACCGAGAGACCCAGTACTTC.

The chain combines TRBV7-2 with TRBJ1-2; tentatively, D is TRBD1 (5 bases). Trimming stripped 0 bases from V and 7 bases from J, with 12 bases between. Germline V CDR1 and CDR2: SGHTA, FQGNSA. The CDR3 extends over 14 amino acids. CDR3 protein: CASSLALTGSGYTF. CDR3 coding DNA: TGTGCCAGCAGCTTAGCGTTAACAGGCTCTGGCTACACCTTC.

This clone was detected a few times. V is TRBV5-5 and J is TRBJ1-2; possibly TRBD1 for D (6 bases). Germline values: CDR1 SGHKS, CDR2 YYEKEE (reference sequence). This CDR3 is 18 amino acids long. Trimming removed 3 bases at V and 7 bases at J, with 28 bases between. CDR3 DNA sequence: TGTGCCAGCAGCTGGTTCCTACGAAATTGGGACAAAGGAGGTGGCTACACCTTC. Encoded protein: CASSWFLRNWDKGGGYTF.

V is TRBV28 and J is TRBJ1-4; D is perhaps TRBD1 (6 bases). Germline CDR1 is MDHEN and CDR2 is SYDVKM. V was pared by 3 bases and J by 8 bases, with 16 bases between. CDR3 length equals 15 residues. CDR3 coding DNA: TGTGCCAGCAGTTTGTCACAGGGACGAGTCGAAAAACTGTTTTTT. Translating gives CASSLSQGRVEKLFF.

The chain joins TRBV5-1 to TRBJ1-3, with TRBD1 matching over 8 bases. The germline V gene has CDR1 SGHRS and CDR2 YFSETQ. V gave up 4 bases and J gave up 4 bases; unmatched junction bases: 7. The CDR3 is made up of 15 amino acids. CDR3 in DNA: TGCGCCAGCAGCCCCGGACAGGGAGGCGGAAACACCATATATTTT. Translation: CASSPGQGGGNTIYF.

V usage is TRBV7-3 and J usage is TRBJ2-3, with TRBD2 as a possible D gene (5 bases). Germline-derived CDR1 and CDR2 are SGHTA and FQGTGA. V lost 5 bases and J lost 1, with 16 bases in between. The CDR3 runs 16 residues. CDR3 DNA: TGTGCCAGCAGCCCTGGACTGTCTCGCCGCACAGATACGCAGTATTTT. Its protein product is CASSPGLSRRTDTQYF.